This T cell receptor beta chain was recovered during a study of blood T cell repertoires in COVID-19 (dated by TCRdb to about 2020). At the level of the whole study: The collaborator samples originated in the United States, Italy and Spain and spanned the acute and convalescent phases of COVID-19. The dataset comprised deeply sampled blood TCRbeta repertoires from subjects exposed to, actively infected with, or recovered from COVID-19. Where HLA class I and class II types were available, the types were taken from metadata supplied by the sample provider, not from assay-based typing. The prospective study material was composed of cDNA or gDNA derived from T cells, B-cell-depleted T cells, or PBMCs. Nearly every sample came with metadata listing a de-identified subject ID, COVID-19 status, age in years and sex. A freely available public database, intended as a resource for researchers studying the immune response to SARS-CoV-2, is where the repertoires were released. Samples were obtained from the ongoing ImmuneRACE study (first 160 participants) and from 1,254 subjects provided by 6 global collaborators.

At one collaborating source in Seattle, patients were enrolled during active infection and were followed longitudinally through the course of disease. Collaborating institutions collected whole blood in K2EDTA tubes following their own protocols. For TCRbeta analysis, collaborators shipped samples as frozen whole blood, isolated PBMCs, or DNA extracted from either of those sample types. For this clone: No antigen is known for it. Base qualities are missing; no much larger clone stands one base away.

Beyond this particular receptor, the publication reports: The amount of clinical and demographic metadata varied by source and participant and was provided uncurated.

The immunoSEQ Assay, a bias-controlled multiplex PCR, was used to amplify TCRbeta CDR3 regions from genomic DNA. Concerning the study's data processing: The number of nucleated cells in each sample was estimated from the amplification of reference gene primers within the assay. To quantify the absolute abundance of each unique TCRbeta CDR3 rearrangement, sequence reads were collapsed and filtered. For each sample, productive Simpson clonality was calculated as the square root of Simpson's diversity index over productive rearrangements. Not all clones reach the TCRdb copy of this immuneACCESS table, which keeps in-frame sequences only. Checked studies attribute under half of the gap to unresolved V genes and leave the rest unexplained. V and J calls and clone size are copied from that table; D and trimming were computed from the DNA. Across this sample there are about 420,000 clones, with approximately 90% seen only once. Approximately 0.92% of the sample belongs to the ten largest clones.

The sequencing input was peripheral blood. The receptor comes from a man between 18 and 35 years old with COVID-19, enrolled during active disease.

CDR3 reads: CASSQSRGQTQYF. The DNA sequence reads TGTGCCAGCTCTCAGTCCAGGGGTCAGACCCAGTACTTC. The chain joins TRBV18 to TRBJ2-5, with TRBD1 perhaps the D gene, on 6 matching bases. A distance of 14 bases separates the germline ends of V and J, which lose 6 bases and 6 bases respectively. CDR1 and CDR2, looked up from the germline V gene, are KGHSH and LQKENI. The CDR3 runs 13 amino acids, cysteine and phenylalanine included. Only the CDR3 part of the read is kept: 39 bases, read in frame from the first base.